One sample yielded the 17 T cell receptor beta chains listed below, sequenced in a study of blood T cell repertoires in COVID-19. Only in-frame clones appear in the TCRdb table, and some are missing; sequencing was by immunoSEQ multiplex PCR. The sample yields about 110,000 clones, 71% seen once. The sample taken for sequencing was peripheral blood. The receptor source for this set is a human donor with acute or convalescent COVID-19. The donor label of this sample is uncertain.

The V and J genes are TRBV28 and TRBJ2-3; 9 bases are a match to TRBD2. There are 15 residues in the CDR3. Trimming cost V 1 base and J 4 bases; bases outside gene matches: 3. Germline assignment: CDR1 MDHEN and CDR2 SYDVKM. DNA for the CDR3: TGTGCCAGCAGTTTATCGTCTAGCGGGGCAGATACGCAGTATTTT. Translation gives CASSLSSSGADTQYF.

The J gene is TRBJ2-7, the V gene TRBV11-2; 7 bases are shared with TRBD1. Unmatched junction bases numbered 11, after V lost 6 bases and J lost 6 bases. Germline-derived CDR1 and CDR2 are SGHAT and FQNNGV. The CDR3 is 14 amino acids. CDR3 residues: CASRGVRGLGEQYF. The CDR3 region has the DNA TGTGCCAGCAGGGGCGTTAGGGGGCTTGGCGAGCAGTACTTC.

The chain has TRBV5-1 and TRBJ1-4; TRBD1 is a possible D gene (6 bases). This CDR3 is built from 15 residues. V lost 4 bases and J 5 bases, leaving 15 bases between the germline ends. The germline V gene has CDR1 SGHRS and CDR2 YFSETQ. The CDR3 here is CASSVAPGVNEKLFF. In DNA form, the CDR3 reads TGCGCCAGCAGCGTCGCCCCAGGGGTAAATGAAAAACTGTTTTTT.

This clone came up a few times. V gene TRBV3-1 (or the pseudogene TRBV3-2) combines with J gene TRBJ2-3, with D tentatively TRBD2 (5 bases). The CDR3 extends over 15 amino acids. V lost 1 base, J lost 6 bases, and 14 bases lay in between. Germline CDR1 LGHDT, CDR2 YNNKEL (reference sequence). The CDR3 region is CASSQVGGRRDTQYF. The CDR3 bases are TGTGCCAGCAGCCAAGTTGGTGGCCGGAGGGATACGCAGTATTTT.

The genes are TRBV7-9 and TRBJ1-4, with D perhaps matching TRBD1 (5 bases). The germline V and J ends were trimmed by 1 base and 2 bases, with 8 bases remaining between them. The germline V gene encodes CDR1 SEHNR and CDR2 FQNEAQ (reference sequence). This CDR3 has 15 amino acids. CDR3 sequence (DNA): TGTGCCAGCAGCTTAGTTCAGGGCACTAATGAAAAACTGTTTTTT. It specifies CASSLVQGTNEKLFF.

This chain links TRBV12-3 or TRBV12-4 with TRBJ1-6, with unresolved D. The CDR3 has 13 amino acids. Trimming removed 6 bases from V and 7 bases from J, with 10 bases in between. CDR3: CASSGEINSPLHF. The CDR3 DNA is TGTGCCAGCAGCGGAGAGATCAATTCACCCCTCCACTTT.

The genes are TRBV3-1 (or the pseudogene TRBV3-2) and TRBJ2-5; TRBD2 might be the D (6 bases). The germline V and J ends were trimmed by 4 bases and 5 bases, with 17 bases remaining between them. The CDR3 runs to 15 residues. Germline-derived CDR1 and CDR2 are LGHDT and YNNKEL (reference sequence). CDR3 region: CASSLMVGTRETQYF. The CDR3 DNA sequence: TGTGCCAGCAGCCTTATGGTGGGGACTCGGGAGACCCAGTACTTC.

This clone appeared once. The J gene is TRBJ2-7, the V gene TRBV5-1; 7 nucleotides match TRBD2. Trimming took 7 bases from V and 0 from J; bases not matched to a gene: 13. The CDR3 is 16 residues long. The germline gives CDR1 SGHRS, CDR2 YFSETQ. Here the CDR3 reads CASSHYKAGPSYEQYF. DNA for the CDR3: TGCGCCAGCTCCCATTACAAAGCGGGGCCCTCCTACGAGCAGTACTTC.

This clone was recorded once. This rearrangement joins TRBV2 to TRBJ1-5, with TRBD1 matching 8 bases. With 5 bases clipped from V and 2 bases from J, the junction kept 2 bases outside the gene matches. The CDR3 extends over 14 amino acids. Germline assignment: CDR1 SNHLY and CDR2 FYNNEI. The CDR3 DNA sequence: TGTGCCAGCAGTTCGGACAGGGGCAATCAGCCCCAGCATTTT. This gives the protein CASSSDRGNQPQHF.

V is TRBV4-2 and J is TRBJ1-3; possibly TRBD1 for D (5 bases). Germline V gene sequence: CDR1 LGHNA, CDR2 YNFKEQ. CDR3 length equals 15 residues. Trimming removed 4 bases at V and 4 bases at J, with 14 bases between. Here the CDR3 DNA reads TGTGCCAGCAGCCGAGCCGGGACTTTGGGAAACACCATATATTTT. It specifies CASSRAGTLGNTIYF.

In its sample, this clone was seen once. The chain recombines TRBV5-4 with TRBJ1-2, with D possibly being TRBD1 (6 bases). The ends were cut back, 2 bases at V and 8 bases at J, with 16 bases in the middle. Germline V gene data show CDR1 as SGHNT and CDR2 as YYREEE (reference sequence). The CDR3 has 14 amino acids. The CDR3 bases are TGTGCCAGCAGCTTTCCCACACAGGGTAGCGGCTACACCTTC. Its translation is CASSFPTQGSGYTF.

The table lists this clone with a count of one. V usage is TRBV30 and J usage is TRBJ1-4; D gene uncertain. V lost 2 bases and J 8 bases, leaving 18 bases between the germline ends. There are 15 residues in the CDR3. Germline assignment: CDR1 GTSNPN and CDR2 SVGIG (reference sequence). The DNA of the CDR3 is TGTGCCTGGAGTAGGACTGACCTTAAAGGGGAAAAACTGTTTTTT. It translates to CAWSRTDLKGEKLFF.

The rearrangement joins TRBV29-1 to TRBJ1-2, with 10 bases matching TRBD1. This CDR3 has 13 amino acids. CDR1 and CDR2 (germline): SQVTM, ANQGSEA. J lost 8 bases, V lost 7 bases, and 10 bases had no gene match. CDR3 residues: CSANPGTGEGYTF. The CDR3 DNA sequence: TGCAGCGCGAATCCCGGGACAGGGGAAGGCTACACCTTC. The entire variable domain, with the rest obtained from reference TRBV29-1 and TRBJ1-2, is as follows: SAVISQKPSRDICQRGTSLTIQCQVDSQVTMMFWYRQQPGQSLTLIATANQGSEATYESGFVIDKFPISRPNLTFSTLTVSNMSPEDSSIYLCSANPGTGEGYTFGSGTRLTVV.

The chain recombines TRBV19 with TRBJ1-2; possibly TRBD1 for D (5 bases). The germline gives CDR1 LNHDA, CDR2 SQIVND (reference sequence). This CDR3 region has 12 residues. Trimming left V 10 bases short and J 2 bases short, with 11 bases between. The CDR3 DNA follows: TGTGCCACTAATGACAGAAACTATGGCTACACCTTC. Translating gives CATNDRNYGYTF.

This clone was observed a few times. The chain recombines TRBV5-1 with TRBJ1-1, with D perhaps TRBD1 (6 bases). The germline V gene has CDR1 SGHRS and CDR2 YFSETQ. V lost 3 bases, J lost 4 bases, and 13 bases lay in between. This CDR3 spans 14 amino acids. CDR3 sequence (DNA): TGCGCCAGCAGCTATGCGGGGGGCGGCACTGAAGCTTTCTTT. This gives the protein CASSYAGGGTEAFF.

This clone came up many times. V is TRBV29-1 and J is TRBJ2-3; possible D gene TRBD2, 5 bases. CDR3 length: 12 residues. V shed 6 bases and J shed 5 bases, with 12 bases lying between them. Germline CDR1 and CDR2: SQVTM and ANQGSEA. This CDR3 is CSVREGRDTQYF. The DNA for the CDR3 is TGCAGCGTCCGAGAAGGGAGAGATACGCAGTATTTT.

V is TRBV5-4 and J is TRBJ2-1; 9 bases map to TRBD2. V gave up 4 bases and J gave up 9 bases; unmatched junction bases: 11. CDR1 SGHNT and CDR2 YYREEE come from the germline V gene (reference sequence). The CDR3 sequence is 15 residues long. CDR3 in DNA: TGTGCCAGCAGCCCGGGACTAGCCGTGGATGGTGAGCAGTTCTTC. This codes for CASSPGLAVDGEQFF.